The TCR beta chain described here comes from a study of spatial heterogeneity in lung cancer. The overall study: The count of detected beta-chain sequences consistently exceeded that of alpha-chain sequences. TCR and UMI combinations that were unique each appeared, on average, more than ten times in raw reads.

This clonotype was seen at least ten times. Unique molecular identifiers tagged every individual TCR cDNA molecule. TCRdb re-analysed the 5' RACE reads in MiXCR, keeping a single row per CDR3 protein. The table includes 45,000 to 65,000 distinct CDR3 sequences, roughly 7% detected once. Germline values: CDR1 LNHNV, CDR2 YYDKDF (reference sequence). The CDR3 spans 14 residues. Trimming took 0 bases from V and 10 from J, leaving 15 bases between them. Time point of the sample: sample taken at primary tumor resection. From tumor, nontumor lung or frozen PBMC, whole RNA was taken unsorted for sequencing. 72 TRACERx patients with early, untreated non-small cell lung cancer donated samples.

The sequence came from a female donor with early-stage non-small cell lung cancer. The chain couples TRBV15 to TRBJ1-2; no definite D call. The sample in question was PBMCs, obtained at surgery. Here the CDR3 DNA reads TGTGCCACCAGCAGAGATCCCAGCATAGTGGACTACACCTTC. This gives the protein CATSRDPSIVDYTF. The full variable domain, with the rest looked up from reference TRBV15 and TRBJ1-2, is DAMVIQNPRYQVTQFGKPVTLSCSQTLNHNVMYWYQQKSSQAPKLLFHYYDKDFNNEADTPDNFQSRRPNTSFCFLDIRSPGLGDTAMYLCATSRDPSIVDYTFGSGTRLTVV.